What follows are 5 T cell receptor beta chains derived from one specimen sequenced in a study of OX40 agonist ivuxolimab in advanced cancers. Libraries were prepared by immunoSEQ multiplex PCR; TCRdb keeps only in-frame clonotypes and omits some of them. There are some 80,000 clones in the sample; around nine tenths occur only once, and 0.65% to 0.8% lies in the top ten. This specimen consisted of CD4+ or CD8+ T cells sorted from blood, obtained in a trial of the OX40 agonist ivuxolimab. The receptors were sampled from an adult with an advanced solid tumor such as melanoma, head and neck, liver or kidney cancer.

The chain recombines TRBV15 with TRBJ1-1; D is perhaps TRBD1 (5 bases). The CDR3 totals 14 residues. From germline, CDR1 is LNHNV and CDR2 YYDKDF (reference sequence). V was trimmed by 7 bases and J by 5 bases, leaving 17 bases between them. The CDR3 region has the DNA TGTGCCACCAAAAGCGGGGACTTTGGGACTGAAGCTTTCTTT. Translated, it gives CATKSGDFGTEAFF.

V is TRBV9 and J is TRBJ1-2; possibly TRBD1 for D (5 bases). The CDR3 contains 14 residues. CDR1 and CDR2 (germline): SGDLS, YYNGEE. Between the trimmed V and J ends, which lost 0 bases and 5 bases, there was a span of 11 bases. The CDR3 reads CASSVASGGYGYTF. CDR3 in DNA: TGTGCCAGCAGCGTAGCAAGTGGGGGATATGGCTACACCTTC.

This chain connects TRBV7-2 to TRBJ2-5; the match to TRBD1 covers 7 bases. This CDR3 has 13 amino acids. The V gene's germline CDR1 is SGHTA and CDR2 FQGNSA. With V trimmed by 5 bases and J by 5 bases, 5 bases remained unmatched. CDR3 coding DNA: TGTGCCAGCAGCCGACAGGGCTTGGAGACCCAGTACTTC. Its translation: CASSRQGLETQYF.

The J gene is TRBJ2-6, the V gene TRBV7-3, with D perhaps matching TRBD1 (5 bases). CDR1 SGHTA and CDR2 FQGTGA come from the germline V gene. There are 16 residues in the CDR3. V was pared by 1 base and J by 3 bases, with 10 bases between. This CDR3 is CASSLNGAGGANVLTF. CDR3 in DNA: TGTGCCAGCAGCTTAAATGGGGCAGGTGGGGCCAACGTCCTGACTTTC.

The rearrangement uses TRBV11-2 and TRBJ2-2; D unclear. The CDR3 runs 11 residues. The ends were cut back, 5 bases at V and 5 bases at J, with 3 bases in the middle. In germline, CDR1 is SGHAT, CDR2 FQNNGV. CDR3 sequence: CASSRTGELFF. The DNA for the CDR3 is TGTGCCAGCAGCAGAACCGGGGAGCTGTTTTTT. The full variable domain, in which reference TRBV11-2 and TRBJ2-2 provide the parts outside the CDR3, is EAGVAQSPRYKIIEKRQSVAFWCNPISGHATLYWYQQILGQGPKLLIQFQNNGVVDDSQLPKDRFSAERLKGVDSTLKIQPAKLEDSAVYLCASSRTGELFFGEGSRLTVL.